The 14 T cell receptor beta chains below were found in one sample sequenced in a study of identical twins. TCRdb ran MiXCR on the 5' RACE reads and lists one entry per CDR3 protein. The table lists about 570,000 distinct CDR3 sequences, approximately 10% of them singletons, with around 3% in the top ten. A further study also used this sample, focusing on yellow fever vaccine responses in identical twins.

Sequenced: PBMCs. These receptors were taken from a woman in her late teens or twenties in good health.

The CDR3 DNA reads as TGTGCCAGCACCCCAGTCGGGTCCTATGGCTACACCTTC. The encoded protein is CASTPVGSYGYTF. V is TRBV9 and J is TRBJ1-2; the D is unclear. Trimming shortened V by 6 bases and J by 4 bases, and 13 bases separated the two germline ends. The V gene's germline CDR1 is SGDLS and CDR2 YYNGEE. The CDR3 is made up of 13 amino acids.

This clonotype was recorded many times. The chain recombines TRBV5-1 with TRBJ2-7; unclear D gene. V lost 2 bases to trimming and J lost 2 bases, with 8 bases between them. The CDR3 spans 13 residues. The V gene's germline CDR1 is SGHRS and CDR2 YFSETQ. The CDR3: CASSFFGTYEQYF. CDR3 coding DNA: TGCGCCAGCAGCTTTTTTGGGACCTACGAGCAGTACTTC.

In its sample, this clonotype was seen a few times. V gene TRBV18 combines with J gene TRBJ2-7, with 12 positions matching TRBD1. Germline V gene lookup returns CDR1 KGHSH and CDR2 LQKENI. This CDR3 is built from 17 residues. J lost 2 bases, V lost 1 base, and 6 bases had no gene match. The CDR3 nucleotides are TGTGCCAGCTCACCACTCGGGACAGGGGGCAACACCTACGAGCAGTACTTC. Translated, it gives CASSPLGTGGNTYEQYF.

In its sample, this clonotype was seen many times. The chain is built from TRBV6-6 and TRBJ2-1; D gene uncertain. V dropped 0 bases and J dropped 7 bases, with 4 bases sitting between them. Germline V CDR1 and CDR2: MNHNY, SVGAGI (reference sequence). The CDR3 is 12 amino acids. The CDR3 protein is CASSYSTNEQFF. Here the CDR3 DNA reads TGTGCCAGCAGTTACTCGACTAATGAGCAGTTCTTC.

This clonotype appeared many times. The chain uses TRBV20-1 and TRBJ2-1; D may be TRBD2 (6 bases). The CDR3 runs 16 residues. Germline V gene lookup returns CDR1 DFQATT and CDR2 SNEGSKA (reference sequence). Trimming stripped 5 bases from V and 9 bases from J, with 26 bases between. DNA of the CDR3: TGCAGTGCTGGGGTCGGGGGAGCTCCCCGTGGGAGTGAGCAGTTCTTC. Protein product: CSAGVGGAPRGSEQFF.

The chain links TRBV29-1 to TRBJ2-5, with 9 bases matching TRBD1. Trimming took 6 bases from V and 3 from J; bases not matched to a gene: 2. Looked up from germline, CDR1 is SQVTM and CDR2 is ANQGSEA. The CDR3 runs 12 residues. The CDR3: CSVRTGEETQYF. Written as DNA, the CDR3 is TGCAGCGTCCGGACAGGGGAAGAGACCCAGTACTTC.

The rearrangement joins TRBV15 to TRBJ2-3; 7 nucleotides align to TRBD2. Germline trimming cut 5 bases from V and 4 bases from J; bases unmatched to any gene: 12. The CDR3 runs to 16 residues. Germline V gene data show CDR1 as LNHNV and CDR2 as YYDKDF (reference sequence). CDR3: CATSLGGGGFADTQYF. The CDR3 DNA is TGTGCCACCAGCCTGGGGGGGGGTGGGTTCGCAGATACGCAGTATTTT.

V is TRBV28 and J is TRBJ2-3; TRBD2 matches at 8 bases. Germline assignment: CDR1 MDHEN and CDR2 SYDVKM. The V gene end was trimmed by 3 bases and the J gene end by 0 bases; junction bases not matched to a gene: 5. The CDR3 is made up of 16 amino acids. CDR3 sequence (DNA): TGTGCCAGCAGTTTGTTTCCTAGCGGGAGCACAGATACGCAGTATTTT. Its protein is CASSLFPSGSTDTQYF.

This clonotype appeared many times. This chain joins TRBV12-3 or TRBV12-4 and TRBJ2-4; D gene ambiguous. The CDR3 extends over 15 amino acids. Deletions cut 4 bases from V and 0 bases from J, with 10 bases between. The CDR3 loop is CASSSTLLAKNIQYF. CDR3 bases: TGTGCCAGCAGTTCGACTCTCCTAGCCAAAAACATTCAGTACTTC.

Many counts were recorded for this clonotype. This sequence joins TRBV29-1 and TRBJ2-1; the match to TRBD1 covers 9 bases. The trim removed 7 bases at V and 8 bases at J, leaving 9 bases unmatched. This CDR3 is built from 13 residues. The germline V gene encodes CDR1 SQVTM and CDR2 ANQGSEA. CDR3 loop: CSARDRVWYEQFF. CDR3 DNA sequence: TGCAGCGCCCGGGACAGGGTCTGGTATGAGCAGTTCTTC.

This clonotype was counted at least ten times. The chain uses TRBV6-1 and TRBJ1-1; D may be TRBD1 (5 bases). CDR3 length equals 14 residues. CDR1 and CDR2 from the germline V gene are MNHNS and SASEGT. V lost 6 bases and J lost 1, with 12 bases in between. Here the CDR3 reads CASRFDRRNTEAFF. The CDR3 region has the DNA TGTGCCAGCAGGTTCGACAGAAGGAACACTGAAGCTTTCTTT.

This clonotype came up a few times. V usage is TRBV6-5 and J usage is TRBJ2-7; no firm D call. Germline V CDR1 and CDR2: MNHEY, SVGAGI. V was clipped by 2 bases and J by 2 bases, with 16 bases between them. CDR3 size: 16 residues. The CDR3 DNA follows: TGTGCCAGCAGTTACCTACAAGTGGAGCTTACCTACGAGCAGTACTTC. It codes for CASSYLQVELTYEQYF.

The chain carries TRBV5-1 and TRBJ2-3, with a tentative D call TRBD1 (5 bases). Germline V gives CDR1 SGHRS, CDR2 YFSETQ. The CDR3 is made up of 15 amino acids. Trimming pared 0 bases from V and 2 bases from J, leaving 10 bases between. The CDR3 bases are TGCGCCAGCAGCTTGGCCGGACAACCCACAGATACGCAGTATTTT. Its protein is CASSLAGQPTDTQYF.

This clonotype was counted only a few times. J is TRBJ2-2 and V is TRBV5-1; 8 nucleotides align to TRBD1. The V gene end was trimmed by 3 bases and the J gene end by 3 bases; junction bases not matched to a gene: 7. The CDR3 runs to 16 residues. Germline values: CDR1 SGHRS, CDR2 YFSETQ. The CDR3 DNA reads as TGCGCCAGCAGCTGGACAGGGAGTGGGGACACCGGGGAGCTGTTTTTT. Its translation: CASSWTGSGDTGELFF.